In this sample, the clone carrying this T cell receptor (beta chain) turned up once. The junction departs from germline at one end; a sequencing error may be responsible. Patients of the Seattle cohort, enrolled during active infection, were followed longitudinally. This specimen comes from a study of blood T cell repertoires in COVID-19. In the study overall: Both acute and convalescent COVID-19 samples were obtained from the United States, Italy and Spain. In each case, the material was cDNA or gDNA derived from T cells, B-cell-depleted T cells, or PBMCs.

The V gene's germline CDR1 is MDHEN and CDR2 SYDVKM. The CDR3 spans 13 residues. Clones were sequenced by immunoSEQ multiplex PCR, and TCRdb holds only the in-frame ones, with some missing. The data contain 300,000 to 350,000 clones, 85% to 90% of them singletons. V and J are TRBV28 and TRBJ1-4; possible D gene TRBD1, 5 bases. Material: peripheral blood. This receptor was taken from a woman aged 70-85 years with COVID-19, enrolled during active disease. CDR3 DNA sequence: TGTGCCATCAGTCGGGGGTTTAATGAAAAACTGTTTTTT. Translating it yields CAISRGFNEKLFF.